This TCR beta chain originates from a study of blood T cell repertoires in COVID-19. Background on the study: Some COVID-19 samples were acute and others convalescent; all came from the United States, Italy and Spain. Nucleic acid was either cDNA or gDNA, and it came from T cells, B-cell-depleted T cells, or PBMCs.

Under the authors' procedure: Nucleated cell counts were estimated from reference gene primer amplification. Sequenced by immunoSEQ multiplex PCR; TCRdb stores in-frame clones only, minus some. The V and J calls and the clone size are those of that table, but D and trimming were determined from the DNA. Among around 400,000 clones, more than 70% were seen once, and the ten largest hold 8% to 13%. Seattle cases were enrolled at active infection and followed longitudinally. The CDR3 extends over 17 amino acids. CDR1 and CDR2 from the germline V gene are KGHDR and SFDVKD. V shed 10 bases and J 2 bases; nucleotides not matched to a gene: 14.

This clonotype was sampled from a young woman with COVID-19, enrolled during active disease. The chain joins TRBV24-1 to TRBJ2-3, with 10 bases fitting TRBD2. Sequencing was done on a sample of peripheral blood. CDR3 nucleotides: TGTGCCACACGTCCATTAGCCGGGACTAGCGACACAGATACGCAGTATTTT. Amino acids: CATRPLAGTSDTDTQYF.